This TCR beta chain stems from a study of post-analysis software for immune sequencing data. Study as a whole: There were relapsing-remitting, secondary progressive and progressive-relapsing multiple sclerosis among the disease courses included. Study findings and constraints: Controls had significantly higher normalized Chao1 diversity than multiple sclerosis patients. Samples from a shared batch, those prepared together, strongly co-clustered by F measure. Patients showed TRBV5-6, TRBV5-1 and TRBV20-1 among several TRBV segments more frequent than in controls.

The CDR3 is 13 residues long. Trimming took 5 bases from V and 8 from J; bases not matched to a gene: 6. Germline V gene data show CDR1 as SEHNR and CDR2 as FQNEAQ (reference sequence). As for this clonotype: Its antigen remains unidentified.

Unique molecular identifiers were present in the TCR beta cDNA libraries. TCRdb reanalysed the PCR reads using MiXCR and keeps one entry per CDR3 protein. The repertoire holds approximately 690,000 distinct CDR3 sequences, with more than 50% as singletons. The chain carries TRBV7-9 and TRBJ2-3; the match to TRBD1 covers 8 bases. Input material: blood. The sequence was obtained from a girl aged 2 to 9 with multiple sclerosis. The CDR3 reads CASSPYGQGTQYF. Written as DNA, the CDR3 is TGTGCCAGCAGCCCGTACGGACAGGGTACGCAGTATTTT. The full variable domain, rest sourced from reference TRBV7-9 and TRBJ2-3, is DTGVSQNPRHKITKRGQNVTFRCDPISEHNRLYWYRQTLGQGPEFLTYFQNEAQLEKSRLLSDRFSAERPKGSFSTLEIQRTEQGDSAMYLCASSPYGQGTQYFGPGTRLTVL.